The sequence of this T cell receptor (beta chain) was determined in a study of T cell clonality in common variable immunodeficiency (dated by TCRdb to between 2014 and 2017). Standard criteria were used to diagnose CVID, namely serum IgG, IgA and/or IgM reduced below the normal range together with specific antibody deficiency. The CVID group comprised around 45 subjects, approximately 15 female and roughly 30 male, aged roughly 8 to 64 years with a mean age of around 40. Both CVID patients and healthy controls were predominantly of Caucasian heritage. At the time of study participation, every CVID subject had been on replacement immunoglobulin therapy for at least one year. No CVID subject was ill or taking immunomodulatory or immunosuppressive medication when blood was collected. Heparinized peripheral whole blood samples of about 4.5 to 8.5 ml were collected from each donor. TCRbeta CDR3 repertoires were sequenced from genomic DNA of adults with common variable immune deficiency (CVID) and healthy adult controls. Diluted blood was density-centrifuged over Hypaque 1077 or Ficoll-Paque to isolate peripheral blood mononuclear cells. Genomic DNA was obtained from unsorted mononuclear cells through either Qiagen column purification or a centrifugation-based method.

For sequencing input, CVID and control samples contributed equivalent amounts of genomic DNA. For every sample, a 60 bp segment covering the rearranged TCRbeta CDR3 region was amplified and then sequenced. The immunoSEQ assay, a bias-corrected multiplex PCR with high-throughput sequencing, was employed for TCRbeta amplification. The authors processed their data as follows. Every unique nucleotide sequence was considered a clone and was annotated with V, D and J genes, copy number and frequency. Sequences were labeled productive if in frame, and non-productive if out of frame or containing stop codons. As previously described, Shannon's entropy was used to calculate clonality. The predicted amino acid sequences of productive clones were used to derive the mean CDR3 Kyte-Doolittle hydropathy. Using the R hclust function, scaled V gene usage was clustered hierarchically with Manhattan distance and complete linkage. Sharing of clones by CDR3 amino acid sequence was evaluated by resampling 12 repertoires per group over 100 rounds. The repertoires were screened for 65 to 75 published EBV-specific TCRbeta sequences and approximately 230 published CMV-specific TCRbeta sequences. A couple of CVID samples that yielded fewer than 10,000 sequences were excluded from the analysis, so around 38 CVID repertoires were retained. TCRdb's version of the immuneACCESS table is confined to in-frame rearrangements and falls short of the full clone set. An unresolved V gene accounts for under half of the shortfall where checked; the remainder is of unknown origin. For V, J and clone size, that table is used; D and trimming come from the DNA. The data for this sample show about 35,000 clones, each detected more than once. Together, the top ten hold about 30% of the sample.

Here is what the overall study found, with its caveats: The authors noted that sequencing repertoires of T cell subpopulations would be needed to clarify what caused the increased clonality in CVID. Reportedly, TCRbeta sequences from CVID had fewer deletions and N-nucleotide insertions, and highly modified clones with 13 or more V deletions were absent from CVID. Healthy controls shared more TCRbeta clones with each other than CVID subjects shared among themselves (p < 0.0001). Although equal DNA input was used, an average of about 75,000 unique sequences per sample was obtained for controls, compared with some 30,000 for CVID samples. TCRbeta clonality was higher in CVID subjects than in healthy controls (t-test p = 0.018), and the increase was most characteristic of about a third of subjects. Correlations of repertoire features with clinical complications were constrained by heterogeneity among patients within the CVID cohort.

This clone was counted ten times or more. The clone's antigen remains unknown. Read sequence stops 3 residues before the CDR3 end, and the germline J gene provides the missing end. The CDR3 spans 17 residues, from the cysteine through the phenylalanine. The 42 bases shown cover part of the CDR3, and their frame starts at base 1. CDR1 and CDR2, per the germline V gene, are SNHLY and FYNNEI. The germline V and J ends show losses of 6 bases and 8 bases respectively, and no gene match explains 15 bases of the junction. The receptor was isolated from a human donor with common variable immunodeficiency. Sample: peripheral blood mononuclear cells. The chain employs TRBV2 and TRBJ2-4; 11 bases in the junction line up with TRBD1. The sequenced part of the CDR3 DNA is TGTGCCAGCAGGTCCCGGGACAGGGGGTTCGGCGCGGACATT. It translates to CASRSRDRGFGADI. The full CDR3 protein is CASRSRDRGFGADIQYF. Beyond the CDR3, the reference TRBV2 and TRBJ2-4 genes provide the residues; the full variable domain reads: EPEVTQTPSHQVTQMGQEVILRCVPISNHLYFYWYRQILGQKVEFLVSFYNNEISEKSEIFDDQFSVERPDGSNFTLKIRSTKLEDSAMYFCASRSRDRGFGADIQYFGAGTRLSVL.